This is a list of T cell receptor beta chains from one sample in a study of T cell repertoires in cytomegalovirus infection. TCRdb ran MiXCR on the reads and lists one entry per CDR3 protein. The data contain 300,000 to 450,000 distinct CDR3 sequences, 15% to 20% of them seen just once; the ten biggest clones take up approximately 8%. The sequenced sample was PBMCs. The receptors originated from a human donor in good health (CMV status not recorded). Some clones in this sample may be carry-over from other donors' samples. CDR3s include the opening cysteine and the closing phenylalanine or tryptophan. D genes are given only for firm matches. A row's size may be missing; if present it is once, few, many or a size class.

many	TRBV5-1	-	TRBJ1-1	TGCGCCAGCCATGACGGAAAGAACACTGAAGCTTTCTTT	CASHDGKNTEAFF
-	TRBV7-9	-	TRBJ1-6	TGTGCCAGCAGCAGTACAGGGTTTTCACCCCTCCACTTT	CASSSTGFSPLHF
few	TRBV19	-	TRBJ1-1	TGTGCCAGTAGTATGGGGTCGTCGACCGGAGCTTTCTTT	CASSMGSSTGAFF
few	TRBV6-1	TRBD1	TRBJ1-2	TGTGCCAGCAGTGAGTGGGGGACAGAGACTTATAATTCAGGCTACACCTTC	CASSEWGTETYNSGYTF
few	TRBV12-3/TRBV12-4	-	TRBJ1-1	TGTGCCAGCAAGCATAGGCGATTGAACACTGAAGCTTTCTTT	CASKHRRLNTEAFF
many	TRBV7-2	-	TRBJ2-5	TGTGCCAGCAGCTCCCAGGGCTCCCAAGAGACCCAGTACTTC	CASSSQGSQETQYF
-	TRBV19	-	TRBJ2-1	TGTGCCAGTAGTATCGCCCGGATAGGCACTGAGCAGTTCTTC	CASSIARIGTEQFF
-	TRBV7-2	TRBD2	TRBJ2-1	TGTGCCAGCGGACTAGCGGGGGTGAATGAGCAGTTCTTC	CASGLAGVNEQFF
many	TRBV4-1	-	TRBJ1-2	TGCGCCAGCAGCCAAGATCGCAGAGGTGGCTACACCTTC	CASSQDRRGGYTF
few	TRBV20-1	-	TRBJ1-5	TGCAGTGCCAAGGACGGGGGCTGGTGGAATCAGCCCCAGCATTTT	CSAKDGGWWNQPQHF
few	TRBV7-9	-	TRBJ2-7	TGTGCCAGCAGCTTAGATAGGTTTAACCCGGGAGAGCAGTACTTC	CASSLDRFNPGEQYF
many	TRBV10-3	-	TRBJ1-1	TGTGCCATCTCGACCGAGTCGAGGATGAACACTGAAGCTTTCTTT	CAISTESRMNTEAFF
many	TRBV27	-	TRBJ2-1	TGTGCCAGCGGAAGGAGGGCTTCCTCCTACAATGAGCAGTTCTTC	CASGRRASSYNEQFF
many	TRBV28	TRBD1	TRBJ1-2	TGTGCCAGCAGAACTCGACAGGGGAACTATGGCTACACCTTC	CASRTRQGNYGYTF
-	TRBV28	-	TRBJ2-5	TGTGCCAGCAGTTTAACGCATAGAGAGACCCAGTACTTC	CASSLTHRETQYF
-	TRBV19	-	TRBJ1-5	TGTGCCAGTAGTTATCAGGGAAACAATCAGCCCCAGCATTTT	CASSYQGNNQPQHF
few	TRBV5-6	-	TRBJ2-7	TGTGCCAGCAGCTTCACAGCCGTTGGCTACGAGCAGTACTTC	CASSFTAVGYEQYF
-	TRBV2	TRBD1	TRBJ2-1	TGTGCCAGCAGTGGCGACAGGGGATCCTACAATGAGCAGTTCTTC	CASSGDRGSYNEQFF
-	TRBV5-5	-	TRBJ1-1	TGTGCCAGCAGCTTGGTAGGGAATCCCGAAGCTTTCTTT	CASSLVGNPEAFF
many	TRBV7-9	-	TRBJ1-5	TGTGCCAGCAGCTTGAGGGGAGGGCAGCCCCAGCATTTT	CASSLRGGQPQHF
many	TRBV11-2	-	TRBJ2-7	TGTGCCAGCAGCTTGGGTTCCAGGGTAACCTACGAGCAGTACTTC	CASSLGSRVTYEQYF
-	TRBV2	-	TRBJ2-5	TGTGCCAGCAGTGAAGGAGTTCCGGAGACCCAGTACTTC	CASSEGVPETQYF